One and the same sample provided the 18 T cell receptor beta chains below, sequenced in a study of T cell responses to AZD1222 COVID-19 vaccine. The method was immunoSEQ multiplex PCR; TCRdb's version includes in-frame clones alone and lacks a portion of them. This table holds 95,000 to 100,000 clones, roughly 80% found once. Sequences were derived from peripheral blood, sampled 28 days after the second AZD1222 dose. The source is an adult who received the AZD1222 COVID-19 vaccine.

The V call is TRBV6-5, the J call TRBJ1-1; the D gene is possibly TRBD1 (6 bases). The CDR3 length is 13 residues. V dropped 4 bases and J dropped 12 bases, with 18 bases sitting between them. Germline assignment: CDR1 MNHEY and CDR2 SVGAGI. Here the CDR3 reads CASSSPQGLRTFF. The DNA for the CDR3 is TGTGCCAGCAGTTCCCCGCAGGGGCTACGAACTTTCTTT.

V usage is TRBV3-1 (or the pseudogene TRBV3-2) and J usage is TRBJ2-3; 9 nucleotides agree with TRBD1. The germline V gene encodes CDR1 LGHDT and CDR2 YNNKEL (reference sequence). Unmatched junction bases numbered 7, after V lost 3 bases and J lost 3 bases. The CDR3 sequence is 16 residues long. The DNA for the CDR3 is TGTGCCAGCAGCCAGCCCGGGACAGGGAGGACAGATACGCAGTATTTT. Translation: CASSQPGTGRTDTQYF.

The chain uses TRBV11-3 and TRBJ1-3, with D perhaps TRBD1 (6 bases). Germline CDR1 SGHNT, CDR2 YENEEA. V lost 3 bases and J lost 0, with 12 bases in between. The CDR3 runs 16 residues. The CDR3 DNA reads TGTGCCAGCAGCTTTACAGGGACCATCTCTGGAAACACCATATATTTT. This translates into CASSFTGTISGNTIYF.

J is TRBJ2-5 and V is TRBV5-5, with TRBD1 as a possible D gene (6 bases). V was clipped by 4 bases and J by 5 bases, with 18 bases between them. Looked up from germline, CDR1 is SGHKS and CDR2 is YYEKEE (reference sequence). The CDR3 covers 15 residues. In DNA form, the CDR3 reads TGTGCCAGCAGCGGGGCAGGGGACCTCGCGGAGACCCAGTACTTC. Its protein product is CASSGAGDLAETQYF.

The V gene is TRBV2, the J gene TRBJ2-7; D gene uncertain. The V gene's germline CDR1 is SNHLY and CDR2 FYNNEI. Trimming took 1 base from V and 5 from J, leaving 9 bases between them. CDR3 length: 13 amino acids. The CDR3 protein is CASSEGDGDEQYF. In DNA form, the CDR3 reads TGTGCCAGCAGTGAAGGCGACGGCGACGAGCAGTACTTC.

CDR3 loop: CASSVRVQGNTIYF. The CDR3 DNA follows: TGTGCCAGCAGTGTCAGGGTGCAAGGAAACACCATATATTTT. The J gene is TRBJ1-3, the V gene TRBV5-8, with a possible D match to TRBD1 (5 bases). The CDR3 covers 14 residues. Trimming removed 5 bases from V and 4 bases from J, with 13 bases in between. The germline CDR1 and CDR2 sequences are SGHTS and YDEGEE.

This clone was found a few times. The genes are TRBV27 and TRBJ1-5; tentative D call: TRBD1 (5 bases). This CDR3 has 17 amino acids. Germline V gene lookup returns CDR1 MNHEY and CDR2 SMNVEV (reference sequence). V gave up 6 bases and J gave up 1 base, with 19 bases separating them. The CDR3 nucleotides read TGTGCCAGCAGCCTCGCCCCCGGGGGAGCCAGCAATCAGCCCCAGCATTTT. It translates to CASSLAPGGASNQPQHF.

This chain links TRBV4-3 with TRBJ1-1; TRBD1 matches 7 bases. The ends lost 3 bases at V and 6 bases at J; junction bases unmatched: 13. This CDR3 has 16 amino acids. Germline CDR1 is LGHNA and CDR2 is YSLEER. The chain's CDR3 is CASSHDLTGEAAEAFF. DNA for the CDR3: TGCGCCAGCAGCCATGACCTCACAGGGGAGGCAGCTGAAGCTTTCTTT.

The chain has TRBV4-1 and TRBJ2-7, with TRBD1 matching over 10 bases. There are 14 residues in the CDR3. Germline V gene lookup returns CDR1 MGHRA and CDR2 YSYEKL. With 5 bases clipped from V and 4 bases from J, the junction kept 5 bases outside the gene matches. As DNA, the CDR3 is TGCGCCAGCAGCACCGGACAGGGGGGGTACGAGCAGTACTTC. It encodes CASSTGQGGYEQYF.

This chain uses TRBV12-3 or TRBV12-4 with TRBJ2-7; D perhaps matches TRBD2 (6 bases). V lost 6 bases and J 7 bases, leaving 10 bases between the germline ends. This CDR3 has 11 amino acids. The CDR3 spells CASRKAGEQYF. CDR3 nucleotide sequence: TGTGCCAGCAGGAAGGCGGGAGAGCAGTACTTC.

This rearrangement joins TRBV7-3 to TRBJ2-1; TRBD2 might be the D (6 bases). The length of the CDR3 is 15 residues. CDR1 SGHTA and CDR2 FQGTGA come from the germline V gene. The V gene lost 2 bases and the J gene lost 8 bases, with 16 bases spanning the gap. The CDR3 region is CASSLGAGIIDEQFF. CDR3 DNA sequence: TGTGCCAGCAGCTTAGGGGCGGGGATTATAGATGAGCAGTTCTTC.

CDR3 nucleotides: TGCGCCAGCAGCTTCATGAGGGGGGGCCGTGATGAGCAGTTCTTC. Translating gives CASSFMRGGRDEQFF. This chain links TRBV5-1 with TRBJ2-1; D is perhaps TRBD2 (7 bases). The CDR3 loop spans 15 amino acids. The germline CDR1 and CDR2 sequences are SGHRS and YFSETQ. V gave up 2 bases and J gave up 8 bases, with 17 bases separating them.

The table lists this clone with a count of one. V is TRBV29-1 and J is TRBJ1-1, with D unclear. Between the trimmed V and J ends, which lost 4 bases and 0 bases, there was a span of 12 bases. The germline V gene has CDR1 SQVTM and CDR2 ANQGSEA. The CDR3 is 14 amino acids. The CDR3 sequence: CSVVGSHMNTEAFF. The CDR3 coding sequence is TGCAGCGTTGTGGGGTCACACATGAACACTGAAGCTTTCTTT.

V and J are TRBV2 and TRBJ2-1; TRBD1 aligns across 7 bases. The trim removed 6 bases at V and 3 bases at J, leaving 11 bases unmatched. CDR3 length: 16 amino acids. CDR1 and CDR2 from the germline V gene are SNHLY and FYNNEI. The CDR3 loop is CASRAFGTEFYNEQFF. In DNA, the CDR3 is TGTGCCAGCAGGGCTTTTGGGACAGAGTTCTACAATGAGCAGTTCTTC.

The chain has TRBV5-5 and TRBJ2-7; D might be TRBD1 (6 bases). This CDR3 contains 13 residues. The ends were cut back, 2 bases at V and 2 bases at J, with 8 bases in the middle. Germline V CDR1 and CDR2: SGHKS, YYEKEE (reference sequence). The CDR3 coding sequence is TGTGCCAGCAGCTTTAGGGGGACCTACGAGCAGTACTTC. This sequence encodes CASSFRGTYEQYF.

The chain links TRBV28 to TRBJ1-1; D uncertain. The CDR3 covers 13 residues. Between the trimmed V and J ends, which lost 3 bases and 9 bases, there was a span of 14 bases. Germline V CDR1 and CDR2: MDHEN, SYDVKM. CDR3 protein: CASSLGTDVQAFF. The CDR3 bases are TGTGCCAGCAGTTTGGGAACGGATGTCCAAGCTTTCTTT.

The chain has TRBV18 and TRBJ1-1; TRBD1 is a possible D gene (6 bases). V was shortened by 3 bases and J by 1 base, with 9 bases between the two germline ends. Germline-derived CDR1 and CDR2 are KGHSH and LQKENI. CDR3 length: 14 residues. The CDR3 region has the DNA TGTGCCAGCTCACCGGGACAAGAGAACACTGAAGCTTTCTTT. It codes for CASSPGQENTEAFF.

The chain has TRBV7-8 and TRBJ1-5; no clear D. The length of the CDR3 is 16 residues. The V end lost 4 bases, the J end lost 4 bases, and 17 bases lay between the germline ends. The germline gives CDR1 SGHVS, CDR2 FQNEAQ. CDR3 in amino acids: CASSSQGHGGNQPQHF. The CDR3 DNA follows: TGTGCCAGCAGCTCCCAAGGTCACGGCGGGAATCAGCCCCAGCATTTT.